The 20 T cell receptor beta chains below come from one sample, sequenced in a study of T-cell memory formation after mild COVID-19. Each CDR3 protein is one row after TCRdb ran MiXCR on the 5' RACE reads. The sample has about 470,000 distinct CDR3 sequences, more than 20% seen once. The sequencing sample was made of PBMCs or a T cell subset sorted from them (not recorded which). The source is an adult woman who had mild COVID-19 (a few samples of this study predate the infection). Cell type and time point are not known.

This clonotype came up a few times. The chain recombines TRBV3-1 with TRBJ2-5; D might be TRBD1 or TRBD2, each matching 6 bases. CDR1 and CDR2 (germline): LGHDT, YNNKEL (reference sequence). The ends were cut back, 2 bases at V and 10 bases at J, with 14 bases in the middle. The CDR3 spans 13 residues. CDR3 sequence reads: CASSQLRGAIQYF. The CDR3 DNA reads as TGTGCCAGCAGCCAATTGAGGGGGGCTATCCAGTACTTC.

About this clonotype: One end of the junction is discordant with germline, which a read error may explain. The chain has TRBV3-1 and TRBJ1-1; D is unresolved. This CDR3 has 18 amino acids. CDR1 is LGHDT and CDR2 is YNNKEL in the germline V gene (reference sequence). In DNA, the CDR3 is TGTGCAAGCAGCCAAGGGTTTCTGTTTGTGGCGAAGAACACTGAAGCTTTCTTT. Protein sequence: CASSQGFLFVAKNTEAFF.

The CDR3 region is CASSLEGGVGEKLFF. As DNA, the CDR3 is TGTGCCAGCAGCTTAGAAGGGGGAGTGGGTGAAAAACTGTTTTTT. The chain links TRBV7-6 to TRBJ1-4, with D perhaps matching TRBD1 (6 bases). CDR3 length: 15 amino acids. Trimming took 1 base from V and 7 from J, leaving 13 bases between them. Germline values: CDR1 SGHVS, CDR2 FNYEAQ.

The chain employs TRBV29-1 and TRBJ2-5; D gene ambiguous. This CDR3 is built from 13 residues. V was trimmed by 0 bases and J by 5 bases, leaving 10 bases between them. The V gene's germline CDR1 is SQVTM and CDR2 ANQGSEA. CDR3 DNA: TGCAGCGTTGAAGAGTTTTTGGGGGAGACCCAGTACTTC. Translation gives CSVEEFLGETQYF.

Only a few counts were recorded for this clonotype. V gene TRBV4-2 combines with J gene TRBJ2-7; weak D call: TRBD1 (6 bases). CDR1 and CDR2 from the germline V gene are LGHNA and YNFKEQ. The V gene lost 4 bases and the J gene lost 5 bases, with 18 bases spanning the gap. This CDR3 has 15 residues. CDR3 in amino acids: CASSPYHRVEDEQYF. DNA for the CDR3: TGTGCCAGCAGCCCGTACCACAGGGTAGAAGACGAGCAGTACTTC.

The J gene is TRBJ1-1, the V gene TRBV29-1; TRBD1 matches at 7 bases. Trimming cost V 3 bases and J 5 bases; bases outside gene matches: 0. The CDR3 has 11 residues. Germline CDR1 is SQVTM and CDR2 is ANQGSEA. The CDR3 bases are TGCAGCGTTGACAGGGGGACTGAAGCTTTCTTT. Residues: CSVDRGTEAFF.

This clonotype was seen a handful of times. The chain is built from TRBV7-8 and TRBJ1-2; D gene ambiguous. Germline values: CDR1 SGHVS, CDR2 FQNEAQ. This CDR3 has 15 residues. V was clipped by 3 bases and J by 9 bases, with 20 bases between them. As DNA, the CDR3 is TGTGCCAGCAGCTTGGCCGGGAGATCGACGAGAAGCTACACCTTC. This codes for CASSLAGRSTRSYTF.

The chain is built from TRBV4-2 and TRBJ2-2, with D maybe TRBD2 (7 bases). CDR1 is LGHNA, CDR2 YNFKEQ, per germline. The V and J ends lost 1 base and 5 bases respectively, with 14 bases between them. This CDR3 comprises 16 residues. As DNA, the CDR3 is TGTGCCAGCAGCCAAGCGGTGGGGGGGCTAACCGGGGAGCTGTTTTTT. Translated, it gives CASSQAVGGLTGELFF.

The CDR3 reads CASRRGLAGIQETQYF. CDR3 DNA: TGTGCCAGCAGAAGGGGGCTAGCGGGGATCCAAGAGACCCAGTACTTC. The chain is built from TRBV7-9 and TRBJ2-5, with 9 bases that match TRBD2. This CDR3 comprises 16 residues. Germline values: CDR1 SEHNR, CDR2 FQNEAQ (reference sequence). Trimming removed 6 bases from V and 1 base from J; junction bases left unmatched: 9.

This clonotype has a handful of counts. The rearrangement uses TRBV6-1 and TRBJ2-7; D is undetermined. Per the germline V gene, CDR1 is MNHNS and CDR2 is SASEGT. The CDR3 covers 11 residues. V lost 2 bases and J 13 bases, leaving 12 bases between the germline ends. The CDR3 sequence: CASSEPRPLYF. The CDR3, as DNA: TGTGCCAGCAGTGAACCCAGGCCCCTCTACTTC.

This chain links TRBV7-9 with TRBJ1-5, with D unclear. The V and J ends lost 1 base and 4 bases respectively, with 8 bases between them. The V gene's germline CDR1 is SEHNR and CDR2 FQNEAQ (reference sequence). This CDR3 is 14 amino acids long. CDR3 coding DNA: TGTGCCAGCAGCTTAGTAGACGTTAATCAGCCCCAGCATTTT. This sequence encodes CASSLVDVNQPQHF.

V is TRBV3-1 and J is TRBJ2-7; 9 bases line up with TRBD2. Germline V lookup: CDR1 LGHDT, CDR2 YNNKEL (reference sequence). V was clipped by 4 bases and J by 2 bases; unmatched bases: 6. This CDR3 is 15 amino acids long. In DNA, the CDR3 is TGTGCCAGCAGCCCCGGGACTAGCTCACCCTACGAGCAGTACTTC. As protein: CASSPGTSSPYEQYF.

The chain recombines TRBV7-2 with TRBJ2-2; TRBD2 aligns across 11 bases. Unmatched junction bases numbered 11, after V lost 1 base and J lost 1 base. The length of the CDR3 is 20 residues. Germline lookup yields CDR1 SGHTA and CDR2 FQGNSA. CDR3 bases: TGTGCCAGCAGCTTAGAGCCCTACTTTAGCGGGAGGGAGAACACCGGGGAGCTGTTTTTT. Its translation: CASSLEPYFSGRENTGELFF.

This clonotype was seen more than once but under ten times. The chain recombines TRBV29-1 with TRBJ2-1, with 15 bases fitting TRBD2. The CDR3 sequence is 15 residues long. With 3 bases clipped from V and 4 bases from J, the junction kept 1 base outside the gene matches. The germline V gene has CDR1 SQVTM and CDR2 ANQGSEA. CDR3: CSVDGTSGGYNEQFF. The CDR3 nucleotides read TGCAGCGTTGATGGGACTAGCGGGGGGTACAATGAGCAGTTCTTC.

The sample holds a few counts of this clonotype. The CDR3 loop reads CASSLRGPPGDTDTQYF. CDR3 DNA sequence: TGTGCCAGCAGCCTAAGAGGCCCACCGGGTGACACAGATACGCAGTATTTT. The chain links TRBV7-9 to TRBJ2-3; no definite D call. The CDR3 loop spans 17 amino acids. V shed 5 bases and J shed 2 bases, with 20 bases lying between them. The germline V gene encodes CDR1 SEHNR and CDR2 FQNEAQ (reference sequence).

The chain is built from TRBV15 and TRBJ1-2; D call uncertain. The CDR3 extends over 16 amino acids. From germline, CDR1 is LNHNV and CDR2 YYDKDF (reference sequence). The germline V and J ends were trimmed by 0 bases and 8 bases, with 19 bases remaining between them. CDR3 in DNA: TGTGCCACCAGCAGAGACCCCAAGGGAGGAGGTGAGGGCTACACCTTC. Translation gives CATSRDPKGGGEGYTF.

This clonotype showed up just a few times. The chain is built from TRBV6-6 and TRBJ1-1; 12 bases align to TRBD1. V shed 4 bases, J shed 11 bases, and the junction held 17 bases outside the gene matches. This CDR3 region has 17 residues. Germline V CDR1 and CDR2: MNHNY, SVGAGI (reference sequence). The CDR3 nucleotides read TGTGCCAGCAGTTTCGCCCGGGACAGGGGGCGATCCCGGCAGGCTTTCTTT. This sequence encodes CASSFARDRGRSRQAFF.

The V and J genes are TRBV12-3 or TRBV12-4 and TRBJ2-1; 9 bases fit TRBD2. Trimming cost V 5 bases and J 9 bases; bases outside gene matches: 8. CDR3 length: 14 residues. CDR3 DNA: TGTGCCAGCAGTCCTCCTAGCGGGGCTGGTGAGCAGTTCTTC. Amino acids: CASSPPSGAGEQFF.

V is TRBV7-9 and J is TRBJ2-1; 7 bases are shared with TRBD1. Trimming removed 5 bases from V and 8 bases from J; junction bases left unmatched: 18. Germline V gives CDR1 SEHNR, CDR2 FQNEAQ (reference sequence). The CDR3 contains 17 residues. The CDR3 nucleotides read TGTGCCAGCAGCCCATTAGGGGACAGCCAACGCCTGCATGAGCAGTTCTTC. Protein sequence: CASSPLGDSQRLHEQFF.

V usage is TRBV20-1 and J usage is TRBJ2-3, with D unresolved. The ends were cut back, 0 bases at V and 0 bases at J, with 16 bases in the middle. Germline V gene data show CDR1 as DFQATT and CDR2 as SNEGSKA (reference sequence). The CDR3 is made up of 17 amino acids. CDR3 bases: TGCAGTGCTAGAGATCTATCCGCCCGTAGTAGCACAGATACGCAGTATTTT. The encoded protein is CSARDLSARSSTDTQYF.